These 7 T cell receptor beta chains were sequenced from one sample in a study of blood T cell repertoires in COVID-19. Profiling relied on immunoSEQ multiplex PCR, and the TCRdb table lists in-frame clones only, not all of them. There are 130,000 to 150,000 clones in the sample; 80% to 90% occur only once, and 7.5% to 9.5% lies in the top ten. Sequenced: peripheral blood. The receptors were sampled from a human donor with acute or convalescent COVID-19. The donor label of this sample is uncertain.

This clone was recorded a few times. The V gene is TRBV18, the J gene TRBJ1-1; TRBD1 might be the D (5 bases). Germline CDR1 and CDR2: KGHSH and LQKENI. The CDR3 contains 15 residues. The V gene lost 6 bases and the J gene lost 1 base, with 15 bases spanning the gap. CDR3 loop: CASSSKGDGNTEAFF. For the CDR3, the DNA is TGTGCCAGCTCCTCAAAAGGGGATGGGAACACTGAAGCTTTCTTT.

This rearrangement joins TRBV10-3 to TRBJ1-1; no clear D gene. V shed 0 bases and J shed 1 base, with 18 bases lying between them. The germline gives CDR1 ENHRY, CDR2 SYGVKD. The CDR3 consists of 18 residues. Here the CDR3 reads CAISESIRRVAWNTEAFF. CDR3 nucleotide sequence: TGTGCCATCAGTGAGTCGATACGACGGGTCGCTTGGAACACTGAAGCTTTCTTT.

The chain combines TRBV11-3 with TRBJ2-5; D is undetermined. Germline CDR1 SGHNT, CDR2 YENEEA. V lost 3 bases and J 3 bases, leaving 8 bases between the germline ends. This CDR3 spans 13 amino acids. The CDR3 region has the DNA TGTGCCAGCAGCTTTTCTATGGAAGAGACCCAGTACTTC. Amino acid sequence: CASSFSMEETQYF.

The J gene is TRBJ2-5, the V gene TRBV4-1, with a possible D match to TRBD2 (5 bases). Trimming removed 1 base from V and 0 bases from J, with 12 bases in between. In germline, CDR1 is MGHRA, CDR2 YSYEKL. CDR3 length: 16 amino acids. The CDR3, as DNA: TGCGCCAGCAGCCAAGCGAAGACGGGGAACCAAGAGACCCAGTACTTC. Protein: CASSQAKTGNQETQYF.

The chain couples TRBV6-5 to TRBJ1-1, with no clear D. This CDR3 is 13 amino acids long. Germline lookup yields CDR1 MNHEY and CDR2 SVGAGI. Between the trimmed V and J ends, which lost 6 bases and 1 base, there was a span of 9 bases. The CDR3 nucleotides are TGTGCCAGCAGCTCCCGGGGGAACACTGAAGCTTTCTTT. This gives the protein CASSSRGNTEAFF.

The genes are TRBV11-3 and TRBJ2-1; 7 bases fit TRBD1. This CDR3 is built from 14 residues. The germline gives CDR1 SGHNT, CDR2 YENEEA. V lost 5 bases and J lost 7; bases outside the gene matches: 8. The CDR3 DNA is TGTGCCAGCAGCGCGTGGACAGGAGGAAATGAGCAGTTCTTC. It translates to CASSAWTGGNEQFF. The whole variable domain, filled in from reference TRBV11-3 and TRBJ2-1, reads EAGVVQSPRYKIIEKKQPVAFWCNPISGHNTLYWYLQNLGQGPELLIRYENEEAVDDSQLPKDRFSAERLKGVDSTLKIQPAELGDSAVYLCASSAWTGGNEQFFGPGTRLTVL.

This rearrangement joins TRBV19 to TRBJ1-2; no reliable D call. The CDR3 is made up of 13 amino acids. V was trimmed by 7 bases and J by 4 bases, leaving 13 bases between them. CDR1 and CDR2 (germline): LNHDA, SQIVND (reference sequence). The CDR3 protein is CASTTRPVYGYTF. In nucleotides, the CDR3 is TGTGCCAGTACCACCAGGCCGGTCTATGGCTACACCTTC.